This TCR beta chain was sequenced in a study of blood T cell repertoires in COVID-19. In the study overall: Specimens from acute and convalescent COVID-19 originated in the United States, Italy and Spain. From T cells, B-cell-depleted T cells, or PBMCs came the material, which was cDNA or gDNA.

Authors' data handling: For nucleated cells, counts were estimated from reference gene primer amplification. The repertoire was sequenced with immunoSEQ multiplex PCR; TCRdb's copy has only in-frame clones and lacks some. V, J and clone size are taken as reported in that table, and D and trimming were inferred from the DNA itself. The sample has more than 110,000 clones; about four fifths are singletons. The sequencing sample was made of peripheral blood. This clonotype was sampled from a man older than 75 with acute or convalescent COVID-19.

The CDR3 nucleotides read TGTGCCAGCAGCCAAGATTGGGGACTAGCGGGGGCGCACACCGGGGAGCTGTTTTTT. Protein product: CASSQDWGLAGAHTGELFF. V and J are TRBV3-1 (or the pseudogene TRBV3-2) and TRBJ2-2; 14 positions agree with TRBD2. The germline V gene encodes CDR1 LGHDT and CDR2 YNNKEL (reference sequence). The trim removed 0 bases at V and 3 bases at J, leaving 6 bases unmatched. The CDR3 is 19 amino acids.